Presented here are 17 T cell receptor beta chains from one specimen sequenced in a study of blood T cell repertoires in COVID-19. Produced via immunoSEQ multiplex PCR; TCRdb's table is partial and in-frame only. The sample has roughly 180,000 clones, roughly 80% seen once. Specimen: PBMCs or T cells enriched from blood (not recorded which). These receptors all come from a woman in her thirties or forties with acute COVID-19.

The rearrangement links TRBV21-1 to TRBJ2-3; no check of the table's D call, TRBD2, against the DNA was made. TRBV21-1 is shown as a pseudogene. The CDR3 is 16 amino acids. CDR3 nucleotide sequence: TGTGCCAGCAGCAAGATAGAGGAGCGGAGCACAGATACGCAGTATTTT. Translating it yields CASSKIEERSTDTQYF.

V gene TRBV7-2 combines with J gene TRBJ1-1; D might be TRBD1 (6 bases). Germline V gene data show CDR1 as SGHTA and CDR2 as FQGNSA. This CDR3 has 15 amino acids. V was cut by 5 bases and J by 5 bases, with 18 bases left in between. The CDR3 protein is CASSGMGGRRTEAFF. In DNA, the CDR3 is TGTGCCAGCAGCGGGATGGGGGGGCGGCGTACTGAAGCTTTCTTT. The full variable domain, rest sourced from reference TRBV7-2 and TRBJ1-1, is GAGVSQSPSNKVTEKGKDVELRCDPISGHTALYWYRQSLGQGLEFLIYFQGNSAPDKSGLPSDRFSAERTGGSVSTLTIQRTQQEDSAVYLCASSGMGGRRTEAFFGQGTRLTVV.

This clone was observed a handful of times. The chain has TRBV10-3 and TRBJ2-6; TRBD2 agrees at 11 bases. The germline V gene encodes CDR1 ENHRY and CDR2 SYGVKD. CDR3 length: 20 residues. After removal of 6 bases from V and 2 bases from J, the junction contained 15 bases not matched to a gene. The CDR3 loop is CAISNIRSLAGGPGANVLTF. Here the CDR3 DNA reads TGTGCCATCAGCAACATCCGCAGTTTAGCGGGAGGGCCTGGGGCCAACGTCCTGACTTTC.

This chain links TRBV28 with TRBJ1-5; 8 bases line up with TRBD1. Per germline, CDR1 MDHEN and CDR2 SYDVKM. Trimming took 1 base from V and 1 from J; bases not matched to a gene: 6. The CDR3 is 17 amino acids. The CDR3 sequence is CASSLFRTGFSNQPQHF. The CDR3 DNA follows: TGTGCCAGCAGTTTATTTCGGACAGGGTTCAGCAATCAGCCCCAGCATTTT. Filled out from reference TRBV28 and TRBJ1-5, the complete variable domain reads DVKVTQSSRYLVKRTGEKVFLECVQDMDHENMFWYRQDPGLGLRLIYFSYDVKMKEKGDIPEGYSVSREKKERFSLILESASTNQTSMYLCASSLFRTGFSNQPQHFGDGTRLSIL.

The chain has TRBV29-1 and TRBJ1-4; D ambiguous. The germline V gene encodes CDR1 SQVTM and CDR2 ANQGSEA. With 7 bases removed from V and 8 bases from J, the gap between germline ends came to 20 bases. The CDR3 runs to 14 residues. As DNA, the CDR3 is TGCAGCGCCAGTAGCGGCAACGGCTGGGAAAAACTGTTTTTT. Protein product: CSASSGNGWEKLFF.

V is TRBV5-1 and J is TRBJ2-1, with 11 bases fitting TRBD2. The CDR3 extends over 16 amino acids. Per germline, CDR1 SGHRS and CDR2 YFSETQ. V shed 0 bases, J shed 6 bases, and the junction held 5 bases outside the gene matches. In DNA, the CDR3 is TGCGCCAGCAGCTTGGGACTAGCGGGAAAGGTCAATGAGCAGTTCTTC. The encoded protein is CASSLGLAGKVNEQFF.

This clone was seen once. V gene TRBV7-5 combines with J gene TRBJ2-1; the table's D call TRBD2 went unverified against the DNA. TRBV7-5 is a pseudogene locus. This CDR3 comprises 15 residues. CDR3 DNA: TGTGCCAGAAGCTTCACAGCGGCGACCTACAATGAGCAGTTCTTC. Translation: CARSFTAATYNEQFF.

As DNA, the CDR3 is TGTGCCAGCAGTGAATGGGCCGCCGAGCCTCAGTATGGCTACACCTTC. Residues: CASSEWAAEPQYGYTF. This chain links TRBV6-1 with TRBJ1-2; D call uncertain. This CDR3 has 16 residues. In germline, CDR1 is MNHNS, CDR2 SASEGT. V lost 2 bases, J lost 5 bases, and 18 bases lay in between.

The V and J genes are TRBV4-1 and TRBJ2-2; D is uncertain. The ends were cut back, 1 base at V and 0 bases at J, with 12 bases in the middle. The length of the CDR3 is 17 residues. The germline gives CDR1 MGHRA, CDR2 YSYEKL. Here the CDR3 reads CASSQAARATNTGELFF. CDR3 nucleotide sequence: TGCGCCAGCAGCCAAGCTGCCCGCGCCACGAACACCGGGGAGCTGTTTTTT.

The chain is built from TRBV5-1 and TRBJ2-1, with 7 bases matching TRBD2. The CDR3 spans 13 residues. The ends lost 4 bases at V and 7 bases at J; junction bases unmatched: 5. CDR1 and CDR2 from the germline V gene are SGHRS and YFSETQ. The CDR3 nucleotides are TGCGCCAGCAGCCCTCCCGGGGGGAATGAGCAGTTCTTC. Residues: CASSPPGGNEQFF.

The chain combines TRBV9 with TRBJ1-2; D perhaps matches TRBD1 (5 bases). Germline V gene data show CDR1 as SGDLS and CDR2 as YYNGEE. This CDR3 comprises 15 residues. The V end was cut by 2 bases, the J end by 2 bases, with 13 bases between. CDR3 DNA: TGTGCCAGCAGCGTGGGTCAGGGTTTAAACTATGGCTACACCTTC. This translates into CASSVGQGLNYGYTF.

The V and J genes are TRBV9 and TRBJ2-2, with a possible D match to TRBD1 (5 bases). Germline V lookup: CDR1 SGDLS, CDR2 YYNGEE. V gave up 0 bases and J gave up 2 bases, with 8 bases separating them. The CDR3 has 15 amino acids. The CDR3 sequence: CASSVGQGNTGELFF. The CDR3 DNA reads TGTGCCAGCAGCGTAGGGCAGGGCAACACCGGGGAGCTGTTTTTT. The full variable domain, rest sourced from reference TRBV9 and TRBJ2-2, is DSGVTQTPKHLITATGQRVTLRCSPRSGDLSVYWYQQSLDQGLQFLIQYYNGEERAKGNILERFSAQQFPDLHSELNLSSLELGDSALYFCASSVGQGNTGELFFGEGSRLTVL.

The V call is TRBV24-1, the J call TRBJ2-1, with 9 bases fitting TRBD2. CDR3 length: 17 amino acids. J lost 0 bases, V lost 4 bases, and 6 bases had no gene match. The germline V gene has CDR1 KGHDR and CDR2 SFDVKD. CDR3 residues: CATSDPLAGASYNEQFF. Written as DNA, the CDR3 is TGTGCCACCAGTGACCCACTAGCGGGTGCCTCCTACAATGAGCAGTTCTTC.

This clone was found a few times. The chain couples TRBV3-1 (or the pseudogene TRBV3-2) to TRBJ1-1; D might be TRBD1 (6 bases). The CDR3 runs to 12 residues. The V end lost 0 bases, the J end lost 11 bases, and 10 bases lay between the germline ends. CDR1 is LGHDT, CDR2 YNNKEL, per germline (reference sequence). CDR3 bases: TGTGCCAGCAGCCAAGATAACAGGGTGGCTTTCTTT. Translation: CASSQDNRVAFF.

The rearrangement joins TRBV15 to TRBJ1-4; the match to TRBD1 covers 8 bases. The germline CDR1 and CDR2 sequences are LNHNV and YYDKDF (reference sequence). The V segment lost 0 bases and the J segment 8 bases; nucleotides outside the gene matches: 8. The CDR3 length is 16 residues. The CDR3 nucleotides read TGTGCCACCAGCAGAGAAATCCAGGGGGCCGGGGAAAAACTGTTTTTT. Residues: CATSREIQGAGEKLFF.

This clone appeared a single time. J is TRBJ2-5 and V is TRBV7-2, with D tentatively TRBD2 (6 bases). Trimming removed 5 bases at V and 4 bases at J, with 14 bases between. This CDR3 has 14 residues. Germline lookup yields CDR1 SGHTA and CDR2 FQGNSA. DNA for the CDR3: TGTGCCAGCAGCCAATCCGGGAGTGGAGAGACCCAGTACTTC. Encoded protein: CASSQSGSGETQYF.

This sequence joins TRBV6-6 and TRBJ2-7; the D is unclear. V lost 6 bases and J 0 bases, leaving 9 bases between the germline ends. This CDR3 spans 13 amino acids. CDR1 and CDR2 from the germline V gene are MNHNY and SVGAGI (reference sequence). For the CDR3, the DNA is TGTGCCAGCAGCCTCGACATCTCCTACGAGCAGTACGTC. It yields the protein CASSLDISYEQYV.